This T cell receptor (beta chain) was recorded in a study of breast tumors, draining lymph nodes, adjacent tissues. TCRdb independently ran MiXCR on the multiplex PCR reads; one entry per CDR3 protein. The sample includes 150,000 to 200,000 distinct CDR3 sequences, roughly 30% of them seen just once. Axillary draining lymph nodes of breast cancer patients supplied the node samples. Germline lookup yields CDR1 SEHNR and CDR2 FQNEAQ (reference sequence). The trim removed 5 bases at V and 5 bases at J, leaving 15 bases unmatched. The CDR3 loop spans 17 amino acids. This chain links TRBV7-9 with TRBJ2-5; 9 bases line up with TRBD2. What was sequenced was axillary lymph node tissue. The origin of this receptor is a female donor with breast cancer. Some clones in this sample may be carry-over from other donors' samples. CDR3 region: CASSPAAGGPTGETQYF. The DNA for the CDR3 is TGTGCCAGCAGCCCTGCGGCGGGGGGGCCCACCGGGGAGACCCAGTACTTC.